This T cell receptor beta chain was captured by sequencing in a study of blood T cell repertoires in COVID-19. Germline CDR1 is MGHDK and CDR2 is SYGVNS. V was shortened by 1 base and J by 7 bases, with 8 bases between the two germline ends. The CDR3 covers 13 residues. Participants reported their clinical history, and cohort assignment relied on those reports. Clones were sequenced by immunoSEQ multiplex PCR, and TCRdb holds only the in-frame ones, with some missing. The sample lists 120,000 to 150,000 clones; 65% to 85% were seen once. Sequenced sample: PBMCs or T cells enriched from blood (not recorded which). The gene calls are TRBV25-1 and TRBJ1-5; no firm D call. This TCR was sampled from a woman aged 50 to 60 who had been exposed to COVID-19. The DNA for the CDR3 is TGTGCCAGCAGTGAATGGGGAGGACAGCCCCAGCATTTT. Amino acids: CASSEWGGQPQHF.